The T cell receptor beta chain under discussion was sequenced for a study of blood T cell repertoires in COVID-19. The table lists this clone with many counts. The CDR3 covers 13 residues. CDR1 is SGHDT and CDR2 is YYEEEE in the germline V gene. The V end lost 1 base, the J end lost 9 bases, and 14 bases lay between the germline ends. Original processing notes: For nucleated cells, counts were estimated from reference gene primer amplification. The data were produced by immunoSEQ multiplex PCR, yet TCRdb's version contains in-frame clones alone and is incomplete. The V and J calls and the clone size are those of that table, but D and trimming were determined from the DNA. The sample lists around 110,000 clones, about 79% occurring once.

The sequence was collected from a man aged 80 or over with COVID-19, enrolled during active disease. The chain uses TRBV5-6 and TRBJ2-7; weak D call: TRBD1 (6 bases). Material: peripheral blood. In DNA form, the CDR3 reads TGTGCCAGCAGCTTGACAGGGTGGCATGTGCAGTACTTC. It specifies CASSLTGWHVQYF.